The present T cell receptor beta chain was sequenced within a study of OX40 agonist ivuxolimab in advanced cancers. Study-level results: CD4+ and CD8+ blood T cells expanded clonally by week 6 at 0.1 to 3.0 mg/kg. The average count of expanded clones was higher among CD8+ T cells than among CD4+.

A single count supports this clone. Its antigen is currently unknown. The CDR3 totals 13 residues. Trimming took off 3 bases at V and 5 bases at J, with 11 bases between the two ends. The germline V gene encodes CDR1 SGHNT and CDR2 YYREEE (reference sequence). It was autoimmune disease history or systemic immunosuppression that excluded patients. The method was immunoSEQ multiplex PCR; TCRdb's version includes in-frame clones alone and lacks a portion of them. Of 45,000 to 55,000 clones listed, around 84% are singletons. This material consisted of CD4+ or CD8+ T cells sorted from blood, taken in a trial of the OX40 agonist ivuxolimab. The sequence came from an adult with an advanced solid tumor such as melanoma, head and neck, liver or kidney cancer. The chain uses TRBV5-4 and TRBJ2-5; D is uncertain. CDR3 loop: CASSSGEAETQYF. CDR3 sequence (DNA): TGTGCCAGCAGCTCGGGCGAGGCCGAGACCCAGTACTTC.